These T cell receptor beta chains were read from a single sample in a study of CD8 T cells in Susac syndrome. One entry per CDR3 protein results from TCRdb running MiXCR on the immunoSEQ multiplex PCR reads. The repertoire consists of roughly 330,000 distinct CDR3 sequences, with about 91% occurring once and the leading ten covering about 0.07%. The sequenced sample consisted of CD4+ T cells from PBMCs. These receptors came from a human donor with multiple sclerosis. Both conserved end residues are part of each CDR3. A D gene is named only where the DNA matches it firmly. The listing skips clone size in some rows; elsewhere it reads once, few, many or a size class.

j_call d_call v_call cdr3_length clone_size cdr3_nt cdr3_aa
TRBJ1-2 - TRBV7-8 14 - TGTGCCAGCAGCTTACGTTACGGGGCAGGGGGCTACACCTTC CASSLRYGAGGYTF
TRBJ1-2 - TRBV7-9 16 - TGTGCCAGCAGCTTAAATTGGGCAGGGGAGGACTATGGCTACACCTTC CASSLNWAGEDYGYTF
TRBJ2-7 - TRBV10-3 12 - TGTGCCATCAGGGACAGTTCCTACGAGCAGTACTTC CAIRDSSYEQYF
TRBJ2-1 TRBD2 TRBV19 13 - TGTGCCACCCGGGGGCGGGGGGCCAATGAGCAGTTCTTC CATRGRGANEQFF
TRBJ2-1 TRBD2 TRBV3-1 15 once TGTGCCAGCAGCCAAGGCGGGGGAGAGTACAATGAGCAGTTCTTC CASSQGGGEYNEQFF
TRBJ2-4 - TRBV5-1 15 - TGCGCCAGCAGCCCCAATGGGCAGGGCAGCCACATTCAGTACTTC CASSPNGQGSHIQYF
TRBJ2-1 - TRBV7-9 16 - TGTGCCAGCAGCCCCCCCTATACTAGGGACTTAAATGAGCAGTTCTTC CASSPPYTRDLNEQFF
TRBJ1-1 - TRBV24-1 13 - TGTGCCACCAGTGACCCCCGGACGGGGCAAGCTTTCTTT CATSDPRTGQAFF
TRBJ2-7 TRBD2 TRBV19 14 - TGTGCCAGTAGTCGGGGACTAGCTCCCTACGAGCAGTACTTC CASSRGLAPYEQYF
TRBJ1-5 - TRBV20-1 13 few TGCAGTGCTAGAGAGGGGAGCAATCAGCCCCAGCATTTT CSAREGSNQPQHF
TRBJ1-5 - TRBV19 13 - TGTGCCAGTAGTATTAGCACTAATCAGCCCCAGCATTTT CASSISTNQPQHF
TRBJ2-3 - TRBV15 12 - TGTGCCACCAGCAGAGATTGGGGGGTCGAGTATTTT CATSRDWGVEYF
TRBJ1-5 - TRBV12-3/TRBV12-4 13 - TGTGCCAGCAGTTTAAATCAACGTCAGCCCCAGCATTTT CASSLNQRQPQHF
TRBJ2-3 - TRBV7-9 14 - TGTGCCAGCAGCTCCGGGATCCTCACAGATACGCAGTATTTT CASSSGILTDTQYF
TRBJ1-5 TRBD1 TRBV6-6 16 - TGTGCCAGCACCCACGGACAGGGGAGGGGCAATCAGCCCCAGCATTTT CASTHGQGRGNQPQHF